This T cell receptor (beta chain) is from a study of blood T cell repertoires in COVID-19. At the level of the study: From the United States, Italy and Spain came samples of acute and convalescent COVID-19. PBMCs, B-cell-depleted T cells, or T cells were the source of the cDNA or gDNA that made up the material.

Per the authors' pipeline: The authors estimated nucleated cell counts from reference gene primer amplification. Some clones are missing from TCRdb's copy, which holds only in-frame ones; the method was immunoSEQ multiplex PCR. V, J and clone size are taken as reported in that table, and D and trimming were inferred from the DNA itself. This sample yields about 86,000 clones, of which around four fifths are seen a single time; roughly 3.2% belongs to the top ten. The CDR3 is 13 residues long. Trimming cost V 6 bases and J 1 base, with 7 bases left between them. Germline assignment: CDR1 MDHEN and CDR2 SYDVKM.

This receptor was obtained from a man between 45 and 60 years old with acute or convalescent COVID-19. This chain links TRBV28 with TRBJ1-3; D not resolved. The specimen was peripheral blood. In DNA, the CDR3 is TGTGCCAGCAGAAGTCAGTCTGGAAACACCATATATTTT. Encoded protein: CASRSQSGNTIYF. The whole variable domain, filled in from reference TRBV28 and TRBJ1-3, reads DVKVTQSSRYLVKRTGEKVFLECVQDMDHENMFWYRQDPGLGLRLIYFSYDVKMKEKGDIPEGYSVSREKKERFSLILESASTNQTSMYLCASRSQSGNTIYFGEGSWLTVV.